Presented here are 27 T cell receptor beta chains from one specimen sequenced in a study of siplizumab effects on memory and regulatory T cells. TCRdb's table, derived via immunoSEQ multiplex PCR, lists solely in-frame clones and lacks some. The profile shows about 50,000 clones, roughly 87% of them singletons. The sample taken for sequencing was naive CD8+ T cells sorted from blood. These receptors originate from a human donor in good health.

V gene TRBV6-6 combines with J gene TRBJ1-2; TRBD1 matches 8 bases. With V trimmed by 0 bases and J by 6 bases, 6 bases remained unmatched. Germline V gene data show CDR1 as MNHNY and CDR2 as SVGAGI (reference sequence). The CDR3 length is 15 residues. CDR3 sequence (DNA): TGTGCCAGCAGTTACTCGGCAGGGGGCGCCGATGGCTACACCTTC. Amino acids: CASSYSAGGADGYTF.

This chain joins TRBV19 and TRBJ1-1; no clear D gene. In germline, CDR1 is LNHDA, CDR2 SQIVND (reference sequence). With 7 bases removed from V and 5 bases from J, the gap between germline ends came to 11 bases. This CDR3 has 12 residues. CDR3: CASMLGSTEAFF. Written as DNA, the CDR3 is TGTGCCAGTATGCTGGGCTCGACTGAAGCTTTCTTT.

This chain links TRBV10-1 with TRBJ2-1; D is perhaps TRBD2 (5 bases). The CDR3 runs to 15 residues. V was trimmed by 2 bases and J by 4 bases, leaving 12 bases between them. Germline CDR1 and CDR2: WNHNN and SYGVQD (reference sequence). The CDR3 region has the DNA TGCGCCAGCAGTGAGCCCGGGATCCTGTACAATGAGCAGTTCTTC. It yields the protein CASSEPGILYNEQFF.

J is TRBJ2-1 and V is TRBV11-2; tentatively, D is TRBD2 (5 bases). The CDR3 has 16 residues. V was cut by 5 bases and J by 3 bases, with 17 bases left in between. From germline, CDR1 is SGHAT and CDR2 FQNNGV. The CDR3, as DNA: TGTGCCAGCAGCGCTACGAGCGGAGAGAACTACAATGAGCAGTTCTTC. Translating it yields CASSATSGENYNEQFF.

The rearrangement joins TRBV5-8 to TRBJ2-3, with 10 nucleotides matching TRBD2. The CDR3 contains 15 residues. The junction had 3 bases not matched to a gene; V was cut back by 0 bases and J by 5 bases. Germline V gives CDR1 SGHTS, CDR2 YDEGEE. The CDR3 nucleotides are TGTGCCAGCAGCTTGGGACTAGCGGGTATAGATACGCAGTATTTT. Its protein product is CASSLGLAGIDTQYF.

The chain couples TRBV6-6 to TRBJ2-1; 10 bases map to TRBD2. The CDR3 contains 15 residues. From germline, CDR1 is MNHNY and CDR2 SVGAGI (reference sequence). V lost 9 bases to trimming and J lost 0 bases; unmatched junction nucleotides: 5. The CDR3 DNA follows: TGTGCCAGTCTAGCGGGGGTGAGCTCCTACAATGAGCAGTTCTTC. Residues: CASLAGVSSYNEQFF.

The chain combines TRBV5-1 with TRBJ2-5; TRBD2 matches 9 bases. V lost 4 bases and J lost 4; bases outside the gene matches: 5. The CDR3 spans 14 residues. Germline values: CDR1 SGHRS, CDR2 YFSETQ. CDR3 loop: CASSPGLAAETQYF. CDR3 bases: TGCGCCAGCAGCCCGGGACTAGCCGCAGAGACCCAGTACTTC.

This chain connects TRBV18 to TRBJ2-3, with 7 bases identical to TRBD1. This CDR3 region has 14 residues. Germline V gene sequence: CDR1 KGHSH, CDR2 LQKENI. V lost 4 bases to trimming and J lost 4 bases; unmatched junction nucleotides: 5. The CDR3 here is CASSLGTDPDTQYF. DNA for the CDR3: TGTGCCAGCTCACTAGGGACAGATCCAGATACGCAGTATTTT.

This chain connects TRBV19 to TRBJ1-1; 8 bases match TRBD1. Unmatched junction bases numbered 2, after V lost 0 bases and J lost 2 bases. This CDR3 comprises 15 residues. Germline CDR1 reads LNHDA; CDR2 reads SQIVND (reference sequence). CDR3 amino acids: CASSIDQGANTEAFF. As DNA, the CDR3 is TGTGCCAGTAGTATAGATCAGGGGGCCAACACTGAAGCTTTCTTT.

The chain carries TRBV13 and TRBJ2-3; TRBD2 aligns across 12 bases. Germline CDR1 PRHDT, CDR2 FYEKMQ (reference sequence). CDR3 length: 19 residues. The ends lost 1 base at V and 0 bases at J; junction bases unmatched: 8. The CDR3: CASSLAGTSGRGSTDTQYF. The CDR3 DNA follows: TGTGCCAGCAGCTTAGCAGGGACTAGCGGGCGAGGGAGCACAGATACGCAGTATTTT.

The CDR3 sequence is CASSSIAAQPDGYYGYTF. CDR3 DNA: TGTGCCAGCAGCAGTATTGCGGCTCAACCGGACGGATACTATGGCTACACCTTC. V gene TRBV27 combines with J gene TRBJ1-2; D is uncertain. The CDR3 is 18 amino acids. Trimming took off 6 bases at V and 3 bases at J, with 26 bases between the two ends. In germline, CDR1 is MNHEY, CDR2 SMNVEV (reference sequence).

V gene TRBV2 combines with J gene TRBJ1-1, with D unclear. V lost 5 bases to trimming and J lost 5 bases, with 12 bases between them. The V gene's germline CDR1 is SNHLY and CDR2 FYNNEI. The CDR3 is 13 amino acids. The DNA of the CDR3 is TGTGCCAGCAGTTTCCTCGGGTTTACTGAAGCTTTCTTT. It codes for CASSFLGFTEAFF.

This clone was counted once. V and J are TRBV15 and TRBJ2-1; 10 bases are a match to TRBD2. V was clipped by 3 bases and J by 9 bases; unmatched bases: 11. From germline, CDR1 is LNHNV and CDR2 YYDKDF (reference sequence). The CDR3 runs to 16 residues. This CDR3 is CATSSPKGTSVGEQFF. The CDR3 bases are TGTGCCACCAGCAGCCCTAAGGGGACTAGCGTTGGTGAGCAGTTCTTC.

CDR3 in amino acids: CASGSAGTGEDTQYF. The DNA for the CDR3 is TGTGCTAGTGGTTCCGCGGGGACAGGGGAAGATACGCAGTATTTT. V gene TRBV12-5 combines with J gene TRBJ2-3, with 10 bases fitting TRBD1. This CDR3 region has 15 residues. Looked up from germline, CDR1 is LGHNT and CDR2 is FRNRAP. The ends lost 4 bases at V and 5 bases at J; junction bases unmatched: 6.

The J gene is TRBJ2-1, the V gene TRBV9; 9 positions match TRBD2. The CDR3 totals 16 residues. In germline, CDR1 is SGDLS, CDR2 YYNGEE. Losses at the gene ends were 0 bases for V and 5 bases for J; bases not matched to a gene: 6. The CDR3 spells CASSVGVAGVHNEQFF. CDR3 sequence (DNA): TGTGCCAGCAGCGTAGGGGTAGCGGGAGTGCACAATGAGCAGTTCTTC.

The V gene is TRBV5-6, the J gene TRBJ2-3; D tentatively fits TRBD1 or TRBD2 (5 bases each). The CDR3 covers 15 residues. Trimming stripped 3 bases from V and 0 bases from J, with 11 bases between. Germline assignment: CDR1 SGHDT and CDR2 YYEEEE. CDR3 coding DNA: TGTGCCAGCAGCTGGTGGGGGAGTAGCACAGATACGCAGTATTTT. Its translation: CASSWWGSSTDTQYF.

The CDR3 DNA follows: TGTGCCACCAGCAGAGATCGGAGGGCAGGGGTTTTAGATACGCAGTATTTT. This translates into CATSRDRRAGVLDTQYF. This chain connects TRBV15 to TRBJ2-3, with D perhaps TRBD1 or TRBD2 (6 bases each). This CDR3 region has 17 residues. The germline V gene encodes CDR1 LNHNV and CDR2 YYDKDF (reference sequence). V was trimmed by 0 bases and J by 5 bases, leaving 18 bases between them. The whole variable domain, filled in from reference TRBV15 and TRBJ2-3, reads DAMVIQNPRYQVTQFGKPVTLSCSQTLNHNVMYWYQQKSSQAPKLLFHYYDKDFNNEADTPDNFQSRRPNTSFCFLDIRSPGLGDTAMYLCATSRDRRAGVLDTQYFGPGTRLTVL.

The chain links TRBV5-4 to TRBJ1-1; D possibly corresponds to TRBD1 (5 bases). CDR1 and CDR2 from the germline V gene are SGHNT and YYREEE (reference sequence). V dropped 0 bases and J dropped 1 base, with 19 bases sitting between them. This CDR3 spans 18 amino acids. The CDR3 DNA sequence: TGTGCCAGCAGCTTGGCCGTAGGGGCGAGAACGCCGAACACTGAAGCTTTCTTT. Translated: CASSLAVGARTPNTEAFF.

The chain joins TRBV19 to TRBJ2-2; 13 bases align to TRBD2. J was trimmed by 7 bases and V by 5 bases; bases with no gene match: 10. This CDR3 is built from 17 residues. Germline CDR1 is LNHDA and CDR2 is SQIVND (reference sequence). The CDR3 loop reads CASSWTSGGTYNGELFF. CDR3 in DNA: TGTGCCAGTAGTTGGACTAGCGGGGGAACCTACAACGGGGAGCTGTTTTTT.

The CDR3, as DNA: TGCGCCAGCAGCCAAGAGGGGGGCCGGGACACTGAAGCTTTCTTT. Translating it yields CASSQEGGRDTEAFF. V and J are TRBV4-1 and TRBJ1-1; tentative D call: TRBD1 (6 bases). The CDR3 spans 15 residues. Germline CDR1 is MGHRA and CDR2 is YSYEKL. The V and J ends lost 0 bases and 3 bases respectively, with 11 bases between them.

CDR3 sequence: CASSWGQGTGELFF. In DNA form, the CDR3 reads TGTGCCAGCAGTTGGGGACAGGGAACCGGGGAGCTGTTTTTT. This rearrangement joins TRBV6-5 to TRBJ2-2; 9 positions agree with TRBD1. V gave up 4 bases and J gave up 5 bases; unmatched junction bases: 2. The CDR3 loop spans 14 amino acids. Germline CDR1 and CDR2: MNHEY and SVGAGI.

The rearrangement links TRBV27 to TRBJ2-1; D is ambiguous. Germline CDR1 reads MNHEY; CDR2 reads SMNVEV (reference sequence). The CDR3 runs to 12 residues. V was pared by 3 bases and J by 7 bases, with 7 bases between. The CDR3 DNA is TGTGCCAGCAGTTTGATGGGGAATGAGCAGTTCTTC. It codes for CASSLMGNEQFF.

V gene TRBV5-6 combines with J gene TRBJ1-2; D ambiguous. Germline lookup yields CDR1 SGHDT and CDR2 YYEEEE. The V end lost 0 bases, the J end lost 2 bases, and 8 bases lay between the germline ends. This CDR3 comprises 14 residues. CDR3: CASSLAATNYGYTF. The DNA of the CDR3 is TGTGCCAGCAGCTTGGCCGCTACCAACTATGGCTACACCTTC.

As DNA, the CDR3 is TGCGCCAGCAGCCAAGTACATGCTGGGGGGGCAGGGGGCTACACCTTC. As protein: CASSQVHAGGAGGYTF. The chain recombines TRBV4-1 with TRBJ1-2; possible D gene TRBD1, 6 bases. This CDR3 spans 16 amino acids. Trimming took 1 base from V and 8 from J, leaving 20 bases between them. The V gene's germline CDR1 is MGHRA and CDR2 YSYEKL.

V usage is TRBV27 and J usage is TRBJ2-1; possibly TRBD2 for D (6 bases). V was cut by 5 bases and J by 8 bases, with 22 bases left in between. Germline lookup yields CDR1 MNHEY and CDR2 SMNVEV (reference sequence). This CDR3 region has 16 residues. The CDR3 reads CASSPHVGGFGYEQFF. In DNA, the CDR3 is TGTGCCAGCAGTCCCCACGTCGGGGGTTTTGGTTATGAGCAGTTCTTC.

This clone has a single count. The V gene is TRBV4-1, the J gene TRBJ1-1; a weak D match, TRBD1 (6 bases). Germline lookup yields CDR1 MGHRA and CDR2 YSYEKL. Trimming cost V 0 bases and J 0 bases, with 14 bases left between them. The CDR3 contains 17 residues. The CDR3 is CASSQEGAFGLNTEAFF. CDR3 bases: TGCGCCAGCAGCCAAGAGGGGGCATTCGGCTTGAACACTGAAGCTTTCTTT.

V gene TRBV9 combines with J gene TRBJ2-2; D perhaps matches TRBD1 (5 bases). With 1 base removed from V and 4 bases from J, the gap between germline ends came to 17 bases. CDR3 size: 17 residues. CDR1 and CDR2 (germline): SGDLS, YYNGEE. DNA of the CDR3: TGTGCCAGCAGCGTATCCTCGGACAAGACTTTCACCGGGGAGCTGTTTTTT. It translates to CASSVSSDKTFTGELFF.